This is a list of T cell receptor beta chains from one sample in a study of metastatic and nonmetastatic thyroid tumors. TCRdb re-called clones via MiXCR from the PCR reads. The sample comprises 3,000 to 5,000 clones, less than 25% of which are singletons, and about 8.2% rests with the top ten. The specimen was tumor tissue. The source of these receptors is a female donor with papillary thyroid cancer or a benign thyroid nodule (not recorded which). Some clones in this sample may be carry-over from other donors' samples. Both conserved end residues are part of each CDR3. The D gene is left open where the match is weak. The listing skips clone size in some rows; elsewhere it reads once, few, many or a size class.

d_call | j_call | v_call | clone_size | cdr3_nt | cdr3_aa
. | TRBJ1-2 | TRBV24-1 | large | TGTGCCACCAGTGAGACGGCAGACTATGGCTACACCTTC | CATSETADYGYTF
. | TRBJ1-1 | TRBV7-9 | . | TGTGCCAGCAGCCCCCGGGGGACTGAAGCTTTCTTT | CASSPRGTEAFF
. | TRBJ2-7 | TRBV11-3 | medium-sized | TGTGCCAGCAGCTTAGATACAGACTCCTACGAGCAGTACTTC | CASSLDTDSYEQYF
TRBD1 | TRBJ1-2 | TRBV2 | . | TGTGCCAGCAGTGGAACAGGGGGGGACTATGGCTACACCTTC | CASSGTGGDYGYTF
. | TRBJ2-3 | TRBV5-1 | medium-sized | TGCGCCAGCGGAACGAGGGGAGGAGATACGCAGTATTTT | CASGTRGGDTQYF
. | TRBJ2-1 | TRBV7-9 | . | TGTGCCAGCAGCTCCACGAGGGATTACAATGAGCAGTTCTTC | CASSSTRDYNEQFF
. | TRBJ1-2 | TRBV6-1 | . | . | CASNPMATPSVRGHTF
TRBD1 | TRBJ1-2 | TRBV29-1 | medium-sized | TGCAGCGTTAGGGAGGGGGCGGCCTATGGCTACACCTTC | CSVREGAAYGYTF
. | TRBJ2-2 | TRBV9 | . | TGTGCCAGCAGCGTAGGGGAGGGGGCATCGAACACCGGGGAGCTGTTTTTT | CASSVGEGASNTGELFF
. | TRBJ1-6 | TRBV30 | . | TGTGCCTGGACCCGACAGGCCAGGTCCAATTCACCCCTCCACTTT | CAWTRQARSNSPLHF
. | TRBJ2-2 | TRBV6-2/TRBV6-3 | large | TGTGCCAGCAGGATTACTGGACAGATGAACACCGGGGAGCTGTTTTTT | CASRITGQMNTGELFF
. | TRBJ2-1 | TRBV11-1 | . | TGTGCCAGCAGCCTACAACAGGGAGGGCCGAATGAGCAGTTCTTC | CASSLQQGGPNEQFF
. | TRBJ1-6 | TRBV6-1 | many | TGTGCCAGCAGTTGGCAAGTTAATTCACCCCTCCACTTT | CASSWQVNSPLHF
. | TRBJ2-7 | TRBV28 | many | TGTGCCAGCAAACTGGGGTCTATCTTCTCATACGAGCAGTACTTC | CASKLGSIFSYEQYF
TRBD1 | TRBJ2-1 | TRBV10-3 | . | TGTGCCGTCCGGGACAGGGTGCGGAATGAGCAGTTCTTC | CAVRDRVRNEQFF
. | TRBJ1-6 | TRBV5-1 | . | TGCGCCAGCAGCTTGGTCAGTGATAATTCACCCCTCCACTTT | CASSLVSDNSPLHF
TRBD1 | TRBJ1-1 | TRBV20-1 | . | TGCAGTGCGGACAGGGTGAACACTGAAGCTTTCTTT | CSADRVNTEAFF
. | TRBJ2-5 | TRBV27 | . | TGTGCCAGCAGTTCGACAGGTGGGACCCAGTACTTC | CASSSTGGTQYF
TRBD2 | TRBJ2-5 | TRBV12-3/TRBV12-4 | few | TGTGCCAGCAGTTTAGAATGGACTAGCGGGAGGGCCCCGGAGACCCAGTACTTC | CASSLEWTSGRAPETQYF
. | TRBJ1-4 | TRBV11-2 | large | TGTGCCAGCCACCCCTGGGGGGAAAGGGAAAAACTGTTTTTT | CASHPWGEREKLFF
TRBD2 | TRBJ2-7 | TRBV6-1 | few | TGTGCCAGCAGCCAGGATGGACTAGCGGGAACCTACGAGCAGTACTTC | CASSQDGLAGTYEQYF
. | TRBJ1-1 | TRBV6-1 | . | TGTGCCAGCAGGAGGTCGGACACTGAAGCTTTCTTT | CASRRSDTEAFF
. | TRBJ1-1 | TRBV4-1 | . | TGCGCCAGCAGCCAAGTGGGGGGGAACACTGAAGCTTTCTTT | CASSQVGGNTEAFF
. | TRBJ1-1 | TRBV20-1 | medium-sized | TGCAGTGTCTCGACTGGGGCTTTT | CSVSTGAF
. | TRBJ1-1 | TRBV6-1 | . | TGTGCCAGCATCAAGACAGACCTTGACACTGAAGCTTTCTTT | CASIKTDLDTEAFF
. | TRBJ1-1 | TRBV5-4 | many | TGTGCCAGCAGCTTGGGTGGGAACACTGAAGCTTTCTTT | CASSLGGNTEAFF
TRBD1 | TRBJ1-6 | TRBV13 | medium-sized | TGTGCCAGCAGCCCACAGGGGGCAAATTCACCCCTCCACTTT | CASSPQGANSPLHF